A selection of T cell receptor beta chains follows, all from one sample in a study of cytomegalovirus exposure and HLA in healthy donors. TCRdb's copy holds only in-frame clones and misses some; the assay was immunoSEQ multiplex PCR. The sample carries 100,000 to 140,000 clones, roughly 87% recorded once. The sample consisted of PBMCs. Receptors originate from a young man in good health and CMV-seropositive. The CDR3 runs from the conserved cysteine through the conserved F or W.

V: TRBV18
J: TRBJ2-1
CDR3: CASSPGTGGFNEQFF

V: TRBV19
J: TRBJ1-2
CDR3: CASSIVRDSPPYTF

V: TRBV19
J: TRBJ1-2
CDR3: CASRFRGLYGYTF

V: TRBV7-2
J: TRBJ1-1
CDR3: CASSFGANTEAFF

V: TRBV7-9
J: TRBJ1-1
CDR3: CASSAKAVTGGDTEAFF

V: TRBV11-2
J: TRBJ2-3
CDR3: CASSSRRGPRGTDTQYF

V: TRBV6-1
J: TRBJ1-1
CDR3: CASSEALQGGTEAFF

V: TRBV2
J: TRBJ1-1
CDR3: CASSRQGIAFF

V: TRBV11-2
J: TRBJ2-3
CDR3: CASSYGTGSTDTQYF

V: TRBV11-2
J: TRBJ1-2
CDR3: CASSMTGNYGYTF

V: TRBV10-3
J: TRBJ2-5
CDR3: CASTGNEETQYF

V: TRBV4-1
J: TRBJ1-1
CDR3: CASSQDGRVAEAFF

V: TRBV7-9
J: TRBJ1-1
CDR3: CASSLSDTEAFF

V: TRBV5-6
J: TRBJ2-7
CDR3: CASSESGGSPYEQYF

V: TRBV29-1
J: TRBJ2-3
CDR3: CSVGGTSGGLDTQYF

V: TRBV19
J: TRBJ1-2
CDR3: CASDSGQGDGYTF

V: TRBV19
J: TRBJ1-1
CDR3: CASSIGGQGSLLNTEAFF

V: TRBV27
J: TRBJ2-2
CDR3: CASRLRITGELFF

V: TRBV2
J: TRBJ2-5
CDR3: CASRQAELKTQYF

V: TRBV11-2
J: TRBJ1-1
CDR3: CASGLGQGALTEAFF

V: TRBV2
J: TRBJ2-3
CDR3: CASSEAPRSGTAQYF

V: TRBV5-6
J: TRBJ1-1
CDR3: CASDAGGRGTEAFF

V: TRBV19
J: TRBJ1-5
CDR3: CASSIQGTGSNQPQHF

V: TRBV30
J: TRBJ1-3
CDR3: CAWSPRRVGNTIYF

V: TRBV30
J: TRBJ2-3
CDR3: CAWSVSRASGRLTDTQYF

V: TRBV5-5
J: TRBJ2-2
CDR3: CASSHRDSNTGELFF

V: TRBV6-1
J: TRBJ1-5
CDR3: CASSSTLGSNQPQHF

V: TRBV9
J: TRBJ1-1
CDR3: CASSPTGGPEAFF

V: TRBV5-4
J: TRBJ2-3
CDR3: CASSFAGSPPQYF

V: TRBV7-9
J: TRBJ2-3
CDR3: CASSLERGSTDTQYF

V: TRBV19
J: TRBJ2-2
CDR3: CASSIPDRRDGELFF

V: TRBV6-6
J: TRBJ1-1
CDR3: CASSFGGTEAFF

V: TRBV9
J: TRBJ2-1
CDR3: CASSVGSGAGVLNEQFF

V: TRBV5-1
J: TRBJ1-1
CDR3: CASSSTGVASTEAFF

V: TRBV5-1
J: TRBJ2-7
CDR3: CASSLAGRGPEQYF

V: TRBV6-5
J: TRBJ1-4
CDR3: CASRVQNNEKLFF

V: TRBV4-1
J: TRBJ2-7
CDR3: CASSPPGGPSSYEQYF

V: TRBV30
J: TRBJ1-3
CDR3: CAWNVVVGNTIYF

V: TRBV7-9
J: TRBJ1-1
CDR3: CASSLSRTVREAFF

V: TRBV19
J: TRBJ2-2
CDR3: CASVPTGTRRTGELFF

V: TRBV7-6
J: TRBJ2-7
CDR3: CASSFLAVAPGQGPRGSYEQYF

V: TRBV7-7
J: TRBJ2-7
CDR3: CASSKGTGGHYEQYF

V: TRBV6-5
J: TRBJ1-1
CDR3: CASSWTRQGVETEAFF

V: TRBV9
J: TRBJ2-3
CDR3: CASSQTGTGGPDTQYF

V: TRBV5-6
J: TRBJ2-3
CDR3: CASSLGIGGLTSTDTQYF